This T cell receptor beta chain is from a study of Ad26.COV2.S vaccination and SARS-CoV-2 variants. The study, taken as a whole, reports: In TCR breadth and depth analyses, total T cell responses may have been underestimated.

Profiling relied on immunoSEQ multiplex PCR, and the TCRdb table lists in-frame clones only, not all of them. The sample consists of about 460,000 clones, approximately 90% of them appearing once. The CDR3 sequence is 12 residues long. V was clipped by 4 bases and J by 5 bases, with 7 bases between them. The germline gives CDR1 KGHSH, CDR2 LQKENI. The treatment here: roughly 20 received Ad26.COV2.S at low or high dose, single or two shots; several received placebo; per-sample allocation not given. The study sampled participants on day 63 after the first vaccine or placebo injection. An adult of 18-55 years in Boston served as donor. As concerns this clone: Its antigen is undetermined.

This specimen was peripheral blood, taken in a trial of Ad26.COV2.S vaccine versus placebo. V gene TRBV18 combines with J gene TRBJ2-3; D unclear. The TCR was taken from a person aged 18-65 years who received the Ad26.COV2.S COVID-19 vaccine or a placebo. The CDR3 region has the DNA TGTGCCAGCTCACTAAGGAGAGATACGCAGTATTTT. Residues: CASSLRRDTQYF.